Listed here is a single T cell receptor beta chain. This receptor's antigen is unknown. Within one base of it there is no much larger clone, and no base qualities were kept. The record originates from a study of siplizumab effects on memory and regulatory T cells (dated by TCRdb to about 2019). In terms of the full investigation: The study looked at the effect of siplizumab, an anti-CD2 antibody, on alloreactive T-cell subsets in allogeneic mixed lymphocyte reactions made from human PBMCs. What the study reported, not specific to this receptor: The suppressive function of proliferating Tregs from siplizumab cultures was not functionally confirmed. Unstimulated naive T cells appeared to be more diverse than memory T cells, and naive cells seemed to make a substantial contribution to the alloresponse. In reactions with siplizumab, an average of 68.8% of mappable alloreactive CD4+ clones were Treg-derived, compared with 26.9% in control reactions. Because sequences at frequencies below about 10^-5 were poorly captured, only a minor fraction of alloreactive clones could be mapped back to unstimulated subsets. For roughly 75-95% of proliferating CD4+ or CD8+ clones, no naive or memory phenotype could be assigned. The cumulative frequency of alloreactive sequences traceable to unstimulated CD4+ memory T cells was significantly reduced by siplizumab.

Sorted unstimulated T cells and proliferating T cells recovered from mixed lymphocyte reactions were subjected to TCRbeta CDR3 sequencing. Fresh whole blood from fewer than 11 HLA-typed healthy donors served as the source for isolating PBMCs. To map where alloreactive clones came from, CD4+ non-regulatory T cells in the unstimulated state were FACS-sorted. The CDR1 and CDR2 encoded by the germline V gene are SGHDT and YYEEEE. The CDR3 holds 15 amino acids from the cysteine to the phenylalanine. Kept here is only the CDR3 DNA, which spans 45 bases and is read in frame from base 1. At the junction V is shortened by 0 bases and J by 5 bases, with 13 bases in between. Library preparation used the immunoSEQ multiplex PCR assay. Roughly 10^5 TCR templates per sample were assayed on the deep sequencing platform. Genomic DNA extracted from sorted T cells was used for TCRbeta CDR3 sequencing. Processing in the source paper ran as follows. The R programming language was used for the clonal analysis of the TCRbeta CDR3 data. Alloreactive CD4+ and CD8+ clones were identified by comparing unstimulated samples to CFSE-low samples taken after the reaction. Alloreactive CD4+ clones were assigned to regulatory or non-regulatory origin by matching sequences to sorted unstimulated Treg and non-Treg repertoires. The table was pulled from immuneACCESS by TCRdb, which kept in-frame rearrangements only. Such tables lose some clones; where checked, under half of the loss comes from unresolved V genes, and the rest has no known cause. For V, J and clone size, that table is used; D and trimming come from the DNA. The sample includes roughly 92,000 clones, with about 93% observed a single time. The ten largest clones represent 1% to 1.5% of the sample.

The sequencing input was non-Treg CD4+ T cells sorted from blood. Per the publication, the cell subset or site label means: FACS-sorted unstimulated CD4+ non-regulatory T cells. This clonotype was obtained from a human donor in good health. The chain is assembled from TRBV5-6 and TRBJ2-3; a tentative D match to TRBD2 spans 7 bases. CDR3 protein: CASSLVGGQEDTQYF. The DNA sequence is given as TGTGCCAGCAGCTTGGTGGGGGGGCAAGAAGATACGCAGTATTTT.